Following are 16 T cell receptor beta chains from one sample sequenced in a study of beta chain features in type 1 diabetes. Every isolated RNA sample was fully reverse transcribed, so sequencing captured expressed TCRB transcripts. Clones were sequenced by immunoSEQ multiplex PCR, and TCRdb holds only the in-frame ones, with some missing. In the table there are some 400,000 clones, less than 15% of which are singletons. The specimen sequenced was naive CD4+ T cells from blood. These receptors originate from a woman under 30 in good health.

This clone was counted only a few times. The chain is built from TRBV27 and TRBJ2-4, with a weak D call TRBD2 (6 bases). The V end was cut by 3 bases, the J end by 1 base, with 16 bases between. The CDR3 sequence is 17 residues long. Germline values: CDR1 MNHEY, CDR2 SMNVEV (reference sequence). CDR3 sequence (DNA): TGTGCCAGCAGTTTTTACGGGGTCCGGGGGGCCAAAAACATTCAGTACTTC. It specifies CASSFYGVRGAKNIQYF.

The chain has TRBV4-2 and TRBJ2-7, with 9 bases matching TRBD2. Germline V gene data show CDR1 as LGHNA and CDR2 as YNFKEQ. Germline trimming cut 0 bases from V and 6 bases from J; bases unmatched to any gene: 12. This CDR3 contains 17 residues. The CDR3 coding sequence is TGTGCCAGCAGCCAAGAAGGGATAGCGGGGGCCCTAACCGAGCAGTACTTC. Amino acid sequence: CASSQEGIAGALTEQYF.

CDR3 nucleotides: TGTGCCAGCAGCCCCCCGGGACAGGGGAGGACCGGGGAGCTGTTTTTT. It encodes CASSPPGQGRTGELFF. The J gene is TRBJ2-2, the V gene TRBV7-9, with 10 bases that match TRBD1. V shed 5 bases and J 5 bases; nucleotides not matched to a gene: 8. The CDR3 is 16 residues long. Germline CDR1 reads SEHNR; CDR2 reads FQNEAQ (reference sequence).

A remark on this clone: At one end, the junction sequence differs from germline, possibly due to a read error. The chain couples TRBV5-1 to TRBJ2-1, with 7 positions matching TRBD2. Per germline, CDR1 SGHRS and CDR2 YFSETQ. This CDR3 spans 14 amino acids. The CDR3 region has the DNA TGCGCCAGCAGCTTGGGTAGCGGGTACACTGAGCAGTTCTTC. This sequence encodes CASSLGSGYTEQFF.

The J gene is TRBJ1-4, the V gene TRBV6-1; 7 nucleotides line up with TRBD1. The CDR3 runs 13 residues. From germline, CDR1 is MNHNS and CDR2 SASEGT. With V trimmed by 4 bases and J by 7 bases, 3 bases remained unmatched. DNA for the CDR3: TGTGCCAGCAGTGGACAGGGCGCTGAAAAACTGTTTTTT. Residues: CASSGQGAEKLFF.

The V and J genes are TRBV25-1 and TRBJ1-1; D call uncertain. Trimming shortened V by 3 bases and J by 0 bases, and 11 bases separated the two germline ends. This CDR3 is built from 15 residues. Germline CDR1 MGHDK, CDR2 SYGVNS. The CDR3 nucleotides read TGTGCCAGCAGTGATGCGGGGAAGATGAACACTGAAGCTTTCTTT. Translated, it gives CASSDAGKMNTEAFF. The full variable domain, its missing parts supplied by reference TRBV25-1 and TRBJ1-1, is EADIYQTPRYLVIGTGKKITLECSQTMGHDKMYWYQQDPGMELHLIHYSYGVNSTEKGDLSSESTVSRIRTEHFPLTLESARPSHTSQYLCASSDAGKMNTEAFFGQGTRLTVV.

The chain joins TRBV2 to TRBJ2-5; D gene uncertain. This CDR3 is built from 14 residues. Trimming took off 1 base at V and 4 bases at J, with 10 bases between the two ends. Germline CDR1 and CDR2: SNHLY and FYNNEI. The CDR3 here is CASSEESQAETQYF. CDR3 in DNA: TGTGCCAGCAGTGAAGAGAGTCAGGCAGAGACCCAGTACTTC.

This clone was seen a handful of times. The chain has TRBV30 and TRBJ2-3, with D hard to call. V was clipped by 7 bases and J by 1 base, with 15 bases between them. The CDR3 has 14 residues. Per the germline V gene, CDR1 is GTSNPN and CDR2 is SVGIG (reference sequence). The CDR3 DNA follows: TGTGCCTCCGGTCCTGGGCTCCGCACAGATACGCAGTATTTT. Its protein product is CASGPGLRTDTQYF.

CDR3: CASSRTDYPYNEQFF. The CDR3 nucleotides read TGTGCCAGCTCACGCACGGACTACCCCTACAATGAGCAGTTCTTC. The rearrangement joins TRBV18 to TRBJ2-1, with D perhaps matching TRBD2 (6 bases). CDR3 length equals 15 residues. Per the germline V gene, CDR1 is KGHSH and CDR2 is LQKENI. Trimming shortened V by 4 bases and J by 2 bases, and 12 bases separated the two germline ends.

The rearrangement joins TRBV27 to TRBJ2-7, with unresolved D. Trimming took 7 bases from V and 3 from J, leaving 13 bases between them. Looked up from germline, CDR1 is MNHEY and CDR2 is SMNVEV (reference sequence). There are 13 residues in the CDR3. The CDR3 DNA sequence: TGTGCCAGCACCGACTTGATTAGCTACGAGCAGTACTTC. It yields the protein CASTDLISYEQYF.

This clone has just a few counts. Other nucleotide sequences from this sample produce the same CDR3. The chain has TRBV30 and TRBJ2-7, with D unresolved. CDR3 length: 11 residues. Trimming removed 0 bases at V and 4 bases at J, with 4 bases between. Germline V gene sequence: CDR1 GTSNPN, CDR2 SVGIG (reference sequence). The CDR3 DNA sequence: TGTGCCTGGAGTGTACGGTACGAGCAGTACTTC. Protein product: CAWSVRYEQYF.

This clone was detected a few times. This rearrangement joins TRBV5-1 to TRBJ1-5; 8 bases match TRBD1. The CDR3 spans 15 residues. Germline V CDR1 and CDR2: SGHRS, YFSETQ. Losses at the gene ends were 2 bases for V and 2 bases for J; bases not matched to a gene: 3. The CDR3: CASSLDRGRNQPQHF. CDR3 DNA: TGCGCCAGCAGCTTAGACAGGGGACGCAATCAGCCCCAGCATTTT.

This clone was observed a few times. In nucleotides, the CDR3 is TGTGCCTGGAGTGTCTTAGGATCAGGGCAGCCCCAGCATTTT. This codes for CAWSVLGSGQPQHF. The chain combines TRBV30 with TRBJ1-5; possibly TRBD1 for D (5 bases). The germline CDR1 and CDR2 sequences are GTSNPN and SVGIG (reference sequence). Trimming cost V 0 bases and J 7 bases, with 13 bases left between them. The CDR3 is 14 amino acids.

The CDR3 nucleotides are TGCGCCAGCGTCCGGGGACAGGGTTACAATGAGCAGTTCTTC. Amino acid sequence: CASVRGQGYNEQFF. The genes are TRBV5-1 and TRBJ2-1; 9 positions agree with TRBD1. Germline CDR1 SGHRS, CDR2 YFSETQ. The V segment lost 7 bases and the J segment 4 bases; nucleotides outside the gene matches: 6. The CDR3 is made up of 14 amino acids. Together with reference TRBV5-1 and TRBJ2-1, the CDR3 gives the full variable domain: KAGVTQTPRYLIKTRGQQVTLSCSPISGHRSVSWYQQTPGQGLQFLFEYFSETQRNKGNFPGRFSGRQFSNSRSEMNVSTLELGDSALYLCASVRGQGYNEQFFGPGTRLTVL.

The V call is TRBV4-3, the J call TRBJ1-4; TRBD1 agrees at 9 bases. CDR3 size: 15 residues. Germline V gene lookup returns CDR1 LGHNA and CDR2 YSLEER. Unmatched junction bases numbered 8, after V lost 5 bases and J lost 7 bases. The CDR3 DNA sequence: TGCGCCAGCAGCGCACAGGGGGCCGAGGGTGAAAAACTGTTTTTT. Its translation is CASSAQGAEGEKLFF.

The V gene is TRBV5-1, the J gene TRBJ2-5, with 11 nucleotides matching TRBD1. Trimming cost V 3 bases and J 6 bases; bases outside gene matches: 1. Germline V gene data show CDR1 as SGHRS and CDR2 as YFSETQ. The CDR3 runs to 13 residues. In nucleotides, the CDR3 is TGCGCCAGCAGCTGGACAGGGGGCCAGACCCAGTACTTC. Protein product: CASSWTGGQTQYF. Complete variable domain (other parts from reference TRBV5-1 and TRBJ2-5): KAGVTQTPRYLIKTRGQQVTLSCSPISGHRSVSWYQQTPGQGLQFLFEYFSETQRNKGNFPGRFSGRQFSNSRSEMNVSTLELGDSALYLCASSWTGGQTQYFGPGTRLLVL.